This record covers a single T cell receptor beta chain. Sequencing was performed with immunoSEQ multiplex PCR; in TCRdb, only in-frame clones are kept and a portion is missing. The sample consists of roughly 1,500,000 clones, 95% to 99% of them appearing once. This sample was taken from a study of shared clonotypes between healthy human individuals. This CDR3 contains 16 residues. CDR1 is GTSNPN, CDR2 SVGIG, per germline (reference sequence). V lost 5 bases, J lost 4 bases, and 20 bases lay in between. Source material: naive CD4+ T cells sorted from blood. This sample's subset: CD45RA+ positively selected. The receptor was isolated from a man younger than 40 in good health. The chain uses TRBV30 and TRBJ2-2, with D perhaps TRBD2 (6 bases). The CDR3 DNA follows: TGTGCCTGGGTTTCGAGCAGGGAGGTCGGCACCGGGGAGCTGTTTTTT. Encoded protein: CAWVSSREVGTGELFF.